Listed here are 15 T cell receptor beta chains from one sample, sequenced in a study of control samples from healthy donors and cancer patients. TCRdb's copy holds only in-frame clones and misses some; the assay was immunoSEQ multiplex PCR. The top ten clones hold 3.6% of a sample with some 120,000 clones, 85% to 95% of them seen once. Sequencing used blood. These receptor sequences come from a man under 40 in good health.

The chain is built from TRBV6-4 and TRBJ2-1; D possibly matches TRBD1 or TRBD2 (7 bases each). The germline V gene encodes CDR1 MRHNA and CDR2 SNTAGT. This CDR3 comprises 16 residues. Deletions cut 2 bases from V and 6 bases from J, with 17 bases between. The CDR3: CASSDGRGTDVNEQFF. CDR3 nucleotide sequence: TGTGCCAGCAGTGACGGGCGGGGGACAGATGTCAATGAGCAGTTCTTC.

The chain joins TRBV28 to TRBJ1-5; D may be TRBD1 (6 bases). CDR1 is MDHEN, CDR2 SYDVKM, per germline. The CDR3 consists of 16 residues. Trimming removed 2 bases from V and 3 bases from J, with 14 bases in between. CDR3 coding DNA: TGTGCCAGCAGTTTACGGGACATCCGAGCCAATCAGCCCCAGCATTTT. This codes for CASSLRDIRANQPQHF.

The rearrangement joins TRBV30 to TRBJ2-7; D is uncertain. V dropped 0 bases and J dropped 3 bases, with 9 bases sitting between them. The germline CDR1 and CDR2 sequences are GTSNPN and SVGIG (reference sequence). This CDR3 is 13 amino acids long. Written as DNA, the CDR3 is TGTGCCTGGAGTGTAAGGTCCAACTACGAGCAGTACTTC. The encoded protein is CAWSVRSNYEQYF.

This clone was detected only once. Here the CDR3 reads CASRGGTDTQYF. CDR3 nucleotides: TGTGCCAGCCGAGGGGGGACAGATACGCAGTATTTT. This chain uses TRBV12-3 or TRBV12-4 with TRBJ2-3, with D perhaps given as TRBD1 or TRBD2 (6 bases each). The CDR3 is 12 amino acids. The V end was cut by 8 bases, the J end by 3 bases, with 9 bases between.

The chain employs TRBV4-2 and TRBJ2-4; 12 bases are a match to TRBD2. This CDR3 is built from 19 residues. The junction had 15 bases not matched to a gene; V was cut back by 1 base and J by 8 bases. Germline assignment: CDR1 LGHNA and CDR2 YNFKEQ. DNA of the CDR3: TGTGCCAGCAGCCAAGGGTGGTTTACTAGCGGGGGGCCGGGGGACATTCAGTACTTC. Its translation is CASSQGWFTSGGPGDIQYF.

Regarding this clone: An end of the junction does not agree with germline; a read error may underlie this. The chain uses TRBV15 and TRBJ2-7, with D possibly called TRBD1 or TRBD2 (5 bases each). The CDR3 runs to 15 residues. The germline gives CDR1 LNHNV, CDR2 YYDKDF (reference sequence). The CDR3 is CATSGEGKIGREQYF. CDR3 in DNA: TGTGCCACCAGCGGAGAGGGGAAAATTGGTCGCGAGCAGTACTTC.

V usage is TRBV2 and J usage is TRBJ1-2, with TRBD1 as a possible D gene (5 bases). Germline V gene sequence: CDR1 SNHLY, CDR2 FYNNEI. With 3 bases removed from V and 0 bases from J, the gap between germline ends came to 11 bases. The CDR3 loop spans 15 amino acids. For the CDR3, the DNA is TGTGCCAGCAGTGACCCGGGACTTTCTAACTATGGCTACACCTTC. It encodes CASSDPGLSNYGYTF.

The chain combines TRBV7-2 with TRBJ1-3; D gene unclear. With 6 bases removed from V and 0 bases from J, the gap between germline ends came to 15 bases. The CDR3 totals 16 residues. Per germline, CDR1 SGHTA and CDR2 FQGNSA. The CDR3: CASSLSPVLSGNTIYF. The CDR3 DNA follows: TGTGCCAGCAGTCTCAGTCCCGTTCTCTCTGGAAACACCATATATTTT.

The genes are TRBV18 and TRBJ1-4, with 7 bases aligning to TRBD1. From germline, CDR1 is KGHSH and CDR2 LQKENI. Unmatched junction bases numbered 5, after V lost 3 bases and J lost 4 bases. The length of the CDR3 is 15 residues. The CDR3 sequence is CASSPGTDLNEKLFF. CDR3 sequence (DNA): TGTGCCAGCTCACCTGGGACAGACCTTAATGAAAAACTGTTTTTT.

V and J are TRBV14 and TRBJ2-3, with TRBD1 identical over 8 bases. In germline, CDR1 is SGHDN, CDR2 FVKESK. The V gene end was trimmed by 4 bases and the J gene end by 1 base; junction bases not matched to a gene: 10. This CDR3 region has 17 residues. CDR3 DNA: TGTGCCAGCAGCCCTAAAGCCAGGGGGCGAGGCACAGATACGCAGTATTTT. This gives the protein CASSPKARGRGTDTQYF.

The genes are TRBV13 and TRBJ2-7, with a tentative D call TRBD1 (6 bases). CDR3 length: 15 amino acids. Between the trimmed V and J ends, which lost 5 bases and 3 bases, there was a span of 17 bases. CDR1 is PRHDT, CDR2 FYEKMQ, per germline (reference sequence). The CDR3 coding sequence is TGTGCCAGCAGCCCTCCCCGGGACACATTCTACGAGCAGTACTTC. Encoded protein: CASSPPRDTFYEQYF.

This clone was recorded only once. The V gene is TRBV5-5, the J gene TRBJ1-5; the D is unclear. Trimming pared 0 bases from V and 2 bases from J, leaving 6 bases between. This CDR3 is built from 14 residues. Germline values: CDR1 SGHKS, CDR2 YYEKEE (reference sequence). Here the CDR3 DNA reads TGTGCCAGCAGCTTGGTTCCGGGCAATCAGCCCCAGCATTTT. This encodes CASSLVPGNQPQHF.

The gene calls are TRBV20-1 and TRBJ2-7; a possible D gene is TRBD1 (6 bases). Trimming stripped 1 base from V and 9 bases from J, with 7 bases between. This CDR3 comprises 10 residues. Germline V gene lookup returns CDR1 DFQATT and CDR2 SNEGSKA (reference sequence). The CDR3, as DNA: TGCAGTGCTAGAGCGGACAGGCAGTACTTC. It translates to CSARADRQYF.

The J gene is TRBJ1-5, the V gene TRBV27, with 8 bases aligning to TRBD1. This CDR3 is built from 13 residues. Unmatched junction bases numbered 6, after V lost 10 bases and J lost 4 bases. Germline CDR1 is MNHEY and CDR2 is SMNVEV (reference sequence). CDR3 sequence (DNA): TGTGCCACCGGACAGGGTCGAAATCAGCCCCAGCATTTT. This translates into CATGQGRNQPQHF.

This rearrangement joins TRBV6-2 or TRBV6-3 to TRBJ2-1; 9 nucleotides match TRBD2. From germline, CDR1 is MNHEY and CDR2 SVGEGT. V dropped 0 bases and J dropped 0; count of bases not matched to a gene: 6. The CDR3 runs to 18 residues. The CDR3 nucleotides are TGTGCCAGCAGTTACTCTGGGCTAGCGGGGTCCTCCTACAATGAGCAGTTCTTC. This sequence encodes CASSYSGLAGSSYNEQFF.